These T cell receptor beta chains were read from a single sample in a study of a mutant IDH1 vaccine in newly diagnosed glioma. These receptors' antigens are unknown. TCRdb keeps only in-frame clones here, not all; method: immunoSEQ multiplex PCR. Among some 47,000 clones listed, 81% were seen once. The input for sequencing was PBMCs, taken from a glioma patient whose treatment included an IDH1 peptide vaccine. The receptors originated from a woman aged 40 to 50 with glioma. Some clones in this sample may be carry-over from other donors' samples. Both conserved end residues are part of each CDR3. A D gene is named only where the DNA matches it firmly. The size field is filled for only some rows; it gives once, few, many or a size class.

size: .; J: TRBJ1-5; V: TRBV19; D: .; CDR3: CASSITNYSNQPQHF
size: .; J: TRBJ2-3; V: TRBV7-9; D: TRBD2; CDR3: CASRGTSGSGADTQYF
size: .; J: TRBJ2-1; V: TRBV7-9; D: .; CDR3: CASSSFRLSYNEQFF
size: .; J: TRBJ1-5; V: TRBV28; D: .; CDR3: CASSLGQGYRQPQHF
size: .; J: TRBJ2-3; V: TRBV4-2; D: TRBD2; CDR3: CASSQDQRENWADTQYF
size: .; J: TRBJ2-7; V: TRBV9; D: TRBD2; CDR3: CASSPTLLTSGGYEQYF
size: .; J: TRBJ2-7; V: TRBV27; D: .; CDR3: CASSLADSSYEQYF
size: once; J: TRBJ2-1; V: TRBV30; D: .; CDR3: CAWKTVQFF
size: once; J: TRBJ1-2; V: TRBV19; D: .; CDR3: CASSRSYGYTF
size: .; J: TRBJ2-7; V: TRBV19; D: .; CDR3: CASSMSPKGGEQYF
size: few; J: TRBJ1-1; V: TRBV6-5; D: .; CDR3: CASRPRGYTEAFF
size: .; J: TRBJ1-3; V: TRBV2; D: .; CDR3: CASRVQGSGNTIYF
size: .; J: TRBJ1-1; V: TRBV15; D: .; CDR3: CATSRDHREGRDTEAFF
size: .; J: TRBJ1-1; V: TRBV25-1; D: .; CDR3: CASKQGDTEAFF
size: .; J: TRBJ2-1; V: TRBV19; D: .; CDR3: CASSIAAAPDNEQFF
size: .; J: TRBJ2-5; V: TRBV5-1; D: .; CDR3: CASAINGQETQYF
size: .; J: TRBJ1-1; V: TRBV18; D: TRBD1; CDR3: CASFRTGGNTEAFF
size: .; J: TRBJ2-6; V: TRBV4-3; D: .; CDR3: CASSQDPGDGANVLTF
size: .; J: TRBJ2-2; V: TRBV4-3; D: TRBD2; CDR3: CASSHIAGVNTGELFF
size: .; J: TRBJ1-5; V: TRBV6-1; D: .; CDR3: CASTRGGRQHF
size: .; J: TRBJ2-1; V: TRBV21-1; D: .; CDR3: CASSERTTAYNEQFF
size: .; J: TRBJ2-2; V: TRBV29-1; D: TRBD2; CDR3: CSVEDAAGRTGELFF
size: few; J: TRBJ2-2; V: TRBV9; D: .; CDR3: CASSVPPTTGELFF
size: .; J: TRBJ2-7; V: TRBV4-1; D: .; CDR3: CASSQDLGSGTLSYEQYF
size: .; J: TRBJ1-6; V: TRBV5-1; D: .; CDR3: CASSLTDYSYNSPLHF
size: .; J: TRBJ2-7; V: TRBV5-1; D: TRBD2; CDR3: CASSVAGDPYEQYF